This T cell receptor (beta chain) emerged from a study of blood T cell repertoires in COVID-19. Study-level background: Spain, Italy and the United States supplied samples that represented acute and convalescent COVID-19. Nucleic acid was either cDNA or gDNA, and it came from T cells, B-cell-depleted T cells, or PBMCs.

Assay used: immunoSEQ multiplex PCR; TCRdb lists only in-frame clones, some missing. The data hold 160,000 or so clones, with around 80% observed a single time. Germline V gene sequence: CDR1 LNHDA, CDR2 SQIVND (reference sequence). The CDR3 consists of 14 residues. Trimming shortened V by 6 bases and J by 3 bases, and 12 bases separated the two germline ends. The clonotype comes from a man aged 60-69 years with active or convalescent COVID-19. This chain joins TRBV19 and TRBJ1-5, with a weak D call TRBD1 (6 bases). The sample was peripheral blood. This CDR3 is CASRDTGNNQPQHF. The CDR3 region has the DNA TGTGCCAGTAGGGACACAGGGAACAATCAGCCCCAGCATTTT.